The next 24 T cell receptor beta chains were all read from a single sample in a study of T cell changes during pregnancy in multiple sclerosis. Method: immunoSEQ multiplex PCR; TCRdb's copy keeps in-frame clones and lacks some. The data hold 75,000 to 95,000 clones, with roughly 94% observed a single time. Here the sequenced sample was CD4+ T cells from peripheral blood mononuclear cells, taken after pregnancy. Source of these receptors: a female donor with multiple sclerosis, enrolled in a pregnancy study.

This clone was counted a single time. V usage is TRBV5-1 and J usage is TRBJ2-7, with 9 bases identical to TRBD1. Germline V gene sequence: CDR1 SGHRS, CDR2 YFSETQ. The trim removed 3 bases at V and 3 bases at J, leaving 7 bases unmatched. CDR3 length: 15 amino acids. Written as DNA, the CDR3 is TGCGCCAGCAGCTATACCGGGACAGGGAGCTACGAGCAGTACTTC. It specifies CASSYTGTGSYEQYF.

The V and J genes are TRBV10-3 and TRBJ2-7, with a tentative D call TRBD1 (5 bases). Trimming stripped 8 bases from V and 0 bases from J, with 20 bases between. CDR3 length: 16 residues. Germline values: CDR1 ENHRY, CDR2 SYGVKD. The CDR3 bases are TGTGCCATCCGTCAAGGGTCGCAGGGAACCTCCTACGAGCAGTACTTC. This codes for CAIRQGSQGTSYEQYF.

This chain joins TRBV9 and TRBJ2-3, with TRBD2 matching 9 bases. With 8 bases clipped from V and 2 bases from J, the junction kept 6 bases outside the gene matches. CDR3 length: 14 amino acids. Germline assignment: CDR1 SGDLS and CDR2 YYNGEE. CDR3: CASGGRAPTDTQYF. The CDR3 DNA follows: TGTGCCAGTGGCGGGAGGGCCCCCACAGATACGCAGTATTTT.

This chain joins TRBV5-1 and TRBJ2-5; 10 bases are a match to TRBD2. The V segment lost 4 bases and the J segment 5 bases; nucleotides outside the gene matches: 11. From germline, CDR1 is SGHRS and CDR2 YFSETQ. The CDR3 contains 16 residues. The CDR3 sequence: CASSTDGGLARETQYF. Here the CDR3 DNA reads TGCGCCAGCAGCACGGATGGGGGACTAGCGAGGGAGACCCAGTACTTC.

The gene calls are TRBV18 and TRBJ2-3; 7 bases agree with TRBD2. This CDR3 region has 15 residues. Germline V gene data show CDR1 as KGHSH and CDR2 as LQKENI. The J segment lost 13 bases and the V segment lost 5 bases, leaving 18 bases of the junction unmatched. This CDR3 reads CASSDGRLPTDKEYF. The CDR3 DNA is TGTGCCAGCTCAGACGGGAGGCTTCCCACAGATAAGGAGTATTTT.

V usage is TRBV7-8 and J usage is TRBJ2-3; 14 bases agree with TRBD2. V shed 5 bases and J 1 base; nucleotides not matched to a gene: 8. There are 18 residues in the CDR3. Germline V gene lookup returns CDR1 SGHVS and CDR2 FQNEAQ. The CDR3 loop reads CASSTGLAGAWGTDTQYF. CDR3 coding DNA: TGTGCCAGCAGCACGGGACTAGCGGGAGCGTGGGGCACAGATACGCAGTATTTT. Using reference TRBV7-8 and TRBJ2-3 for the parts outside the CDR3, the full variable domain is GAGVSQSPRYKVAKRGQDVALRCDPISGHVSLFWYQQALGQGPEFLTYFQNEAQLDKSGLPSDRFFAERPEGSVSTLKIQRTQQEDSAVYLCASSTGLAGAWGTDTQYFGPGTRLTVL.

The V and J genes are TRBV7-9 and TRBJ1-2; no firm D call. The germline V and J ends were trimmed by 0 bases and 1 base, with 12 bases remaining between them. CDR1 and CDR2 (germline): SEHNR, FQNEAQ (reference sequence). The CDR3 covers 16 residues. The DNA of the CDR3 is TGTGCCAGCAGCTTAGCGGCGGGAGAGAGTAACTATGGCTACACCTTC. Protein: CASSLAAGESNYGYTF.

This rearrangement joins TRBV6-1 to TRBJ2-7, with a tentative D call TRBD2 (6 bases). CDR3 length: 16 residues. Germline V lookup: CDR1 MNHNS, CDR2 SASEGT. Trimming cost V 2 bases and J 0 bases, with 14 bases left between them. The CDR3 is CASSENGGDISYEQYF. DNA of the CDR3: TGTGCCAGCAGTGAAAACGGGGGTGACATCTCCTACGAGCAGTACTTC.

This sequence joins TRBV5-6 and TRBJ1-1; the D is unclear. Germline V gene sequence: CDR1 SGHDT, CDR2 YYEEEE. Trimming shortened V by 2 bases and J by 1 base, and 15 bases separated the two germline ends. This CDR3 is 16 amino acids long. CDR3 residues: CASSFAGHGRNTEAFF. Here the CDR3 DNA reads TGTGCCAGCAGCTTTGCGGGTCACGGTCGGAACACTGAAGCTTTCTTT. The complete variable domain, with remaining parts taken from reference TRBV5-6 and TRBJ1-1, reads DAGVTQSPTHLIKTRGQQVTLRCSPKSGHDTVSWYQQALGQGPQFIFQYYEEEERQRGNFPDRFSGHQFPNYSSELNVNALLLGDSALYLCASSFAGHGRNTEAFFGQGTRLTVV.

The chain employs TRBV28 and TRBJ2-7, with 14 bases aligning to TRBD2. Per germline, CDR1 MDHEN and CDR2 SYDVKM. The junction had 25 bases not matched to a gene; V was cut back by 7 bases and J by 5 bases. The CDR3 runs 21 residues. CDR3 in amino acids: CASNYKILGTAGGLAGDEQYF. The CDR3 DNA reads TGTGCCAGCAACTACAAAATACTTGGGACGGCAGGGGGACTAGCGGGAGACGAGCAGTACTTC.

The rearrangement joins TRBV19 to TRBJ2-3; 11 nucleotides agree with TRBD2. The CDR3 has 15 amino acids. Losses at the gene ends were 7 bases for V and 1 base for J; bases not matched to a gene: 4. Germline values: CDR1 LNHDA, CDR2 SQIVND (reference sequence). The CDR3 nucleotides are TGTGCCAGTAAGGGGACTAGCGGAGGCACAGATACGCAGTATTTT. This codes for CASKGTSGGTDTQYF.

The chain uses TRBV19 and TRBJ2-7; 9 bases align to TRBD1. The germline gives CDR1 LNHDA, CDR2 SQIVND (reference sequence). The J segment lost 4 bases and the V segment lost 4 bases, leaving 5 bases of the junction unmatched. The CDR3 is made up of 14 amino acids. In DNA form, the CDR3 reads TGTGCCAGTAGTACGGACAGGGGTGGTTACGAGCAGTACTTC. Translation gives CASSTDRGGYEQYF.

The genes are TRBV19 and TRBJ1-3, with D unresolved. The CDR3 is 15 amino acids. V was pared by 5 bases and J by 0 bases, with 11 bases between. Germline loops: CDR1 LNHDA, CDR2 SQIVND (reference sequence). CDR3 in amino acids: CASSVLRSSGNTIYF. The DNA for the CDR3 is TGTGCCAGTAGTGTACTTCGATCCTCTGGAAACACCATATATTTT.

The chain links TRBV15 to TRBJ1-2; unclear D gene. In germline, CDR1 is LNHNV, CDR2 YYDKDF (reference sequence). V dropped 1 base and J dropped 5 bases, with 8 bases sitting between them. This CDR3 is 13 amino acids long. This chain's CDR3 is CATSRGASYGYTF. CDR3 in DNA: TGTGCCACCAGCAGAGGGGCCTCTTATGGCTACACCTTC. Looking up the rest from reference TRBV15 and TRBJ1-2 gives the full variable domain: DAMVIQNPRYQVTQFGKPVTLSCSQTLNHNVMYWYQQKSSQAPKLLFHYYDKDFNNEADTPDNFQSRRPNTSFCFLDIRSPGLGDTAMYLCATSRGASYGYTFGSGTRLTVV.

The chain carries TRBV28 and TRBJ2-7; possible D gene TRBD1, 6 bases. Germline-derived CDR1 and CDR2 are MDHEN and SYDVKM. The CDR3 has 15 residues. Trimming pared 7 bases from V and 3 bases from J, leaving 19 bases between. CDR3 sequence (DNA): TGTGCCAGCACCATGACAGGAACGGCGGGCTACGAGCAGTACTTC. It yields the protein CASTMTGTAGYEQYF.

This clone showed up just once. The CDR3, as DNA: TGTGCCAGCAGGAAGGAGGCGGTCAGCACTGAAGCTTTCTTT. This encodes CASRKEAVSTEAFF. V and J are TRBV2 and TRBJ1-1; no clear D. The germline CDR1 and CDR2 sequences are SNHLY and FYNNEI. This CDR3 spans 14 amino acids. Trimming cost V 6 bases and J 4 bases, with 15 bases left between them.

The chain links TRBV5-5 to TRBJ2-2, with TRBD1 as a possible D gene (8 bases). V dropped 2 bases and J dropped 5 bases, with 16 bases sitting between them. Germline V gene lookup returns CDR1 SGHKS and CDR2 YYEKEE (reference sequence). CDR3 length: 16 amino acids. The CDR3 loop is CASSFPHRGGTGELFF. The CDR3 coding sequence is TGTGCCAGCAGCTTCCCACACAGGGGGGGAACCGGGGAGCTGTTTTTT.

The chain has TRBV6-5 and TRBJ1-2, with D maybe TRBD1 (5 bases). Germline V gives CDR1 MNHEY, CDR2 SVGAGI. This CDR3 is 11 amino acids long. The ends were cut back, 10 bases at V and 7 bases at J, with 13 bases in the middle. In DNA, the CDR3 is TGTGCCATCCAGGAGGGGTTTGGCTACACCTTC. Translated: CAIQEGFGYTF.

The chain carries TRBV6-5 and TRBJ2-4; 7 bases line up with TRBD1. V lost 6 bases, J lost 5 bases, and 7 bases stayed unmatched. CDR1 is MNHEY and CDR2 is SVGAGI in the germline V gene. This CDR3 is 14 amino acids long. CDR3 nucleotides: TGTGCCAGCAGCCAAACAGGGGCCGAAAACATTCAGTACTTC. Translating gives CASSQTGAENIQYF.

This chain uses TRBV5-1 with TRBJ2-2, with 9 bases that match TRBD2. Germline V lookup: CDR1 SGHRS, CDR2 YFSETQ. The CDR3 is made up of 15 amino acids. Germline trimming cut 4 bases from V and 4 bases from J; bases unmatched to any gene: 5. CDR3 DNA sequence: TGCGCCAGCAGCAACGGACTAGCGACCACCGGGGAGCTGTTTTTT. This codes for CASSNGLATTGELFF.

This chain uses TRBV9 with TRBJ2-2; possibly TRBD2 for D (7 bases). This CDR3 region has 15 residues. CDR1 is SGDLS and CDR2 is YYNGEE in the germline V gene. The germline V and J ends were trimmed by 0 bases and 7 bases, with 13 bases remaining between them. As DNA, the CDR3 is TGTGCCAGCAGCGTAGCTGGGGGGGCGAACGGGGAGCTGTTTTTT. This gives the protein CASSVAGGANGELFF.

This rearrangement joins TRBV9 to TRBJ2-1; D remains unclear. CDR1 and CDR2 from the germline V gene are SGDLS and YYNGEE. The CDR3 sequence is 14 residues long. V was shortened by 0 bases and J by 1 base, with 5 bases between the two germline ends. In DNA form, the CDR3 reads TGTGCCAGCAGCGTAGGTCCGTCCTACAATGAGCAGTTCTTC. It specifies CASSVGPSYNEQFF.

This chain uses TRBV28 with TRBJ2-7, with TRBD1 identical over 9 bases. The CDR3 has 14 residues. V lost 6 bases and J lost 4; bases outside the gene matches: 7. CDR1 is MDHEN, CDR2 SYDVKM, per germline. This chain's CDR3 is CASRIGQGRYEQYF. The DNA for the CDR3 is TGTGCCAGCAGGATCGGACAGGGGAGGTACGAGCAGTACTTC.

The chain uses TRBV9 and TRBJ2-7, with 14 bases fitting TRBD2. With V trimmed by 3 bases and J by 3 bases, 5 bases remained unmatched. The CDR3 totals 16 residues. CDR1 and CDR2 from the germline V gene are SGDLS and YYNGEE. CDR3 in amino acids: CASSDGTSGSYYEQYF. For the CDR3, the DNA is TGTGCCAGCAGCGACGGGACTAGCGGGAGTTACTACGAGCAGTACTTC.